This T cell receptor (beta chain) was captured by sequencing in a study of Graves' ophthalmopathy and Graves' hyperthyroidism. The overall study: The authors collected peripheral blood at initial diagnosis, before any treatment. Findings and limits, study-wide: Forecasting of ophthalmopathy progression by the model achieved 70.59% sensitivity and around 77% specificity. The blood repertoire also included most expanded thyroid clonotypes above 0.001 frequency.

Comment on this clonotype: Its antigen is currently unknown.

Beta-chain TCR CDR3 regions were amplified from RNA transcripts. Following a first-round RT-PCR that used HTBI primers, a second-round multiplex PCR was carried out. MiXCR, run by TCRdb on the multiplex PCR reads, gives a single entry per CDR3 protein. The sample lists 200,000 to 250,000 distinct CDR3 sequences; about 22% were seen once. Each donor who had ophthalmopathy showed moderate-to-severe activity, a CAS of ≥3, a NOSPECS of ≥4, and a duration under 3 months. Specimen: peripheral blood. The clonotype comes from a woman aged 50 to 60 with Graves' ophthalmopathy.

The CDR3 reads CASSLPAYGYTF. CDR3 sequence (DNA): TGTGCCAGCAGCCTTCCAGCTTATGGCTACACCTTC. The chain couples TRBV28 to TRBJ1-2, with no clear D. Deletions cut 6 bases from V and 5 bases from J, with 10 bases between. CDR1 is MDHEN, CDR2 SYDVKM, per germline. The CDR3 is 12 residues long.